This T cell receptor (beta chain) was recovered during a study of post-analysis software for immune sequencing data. For the study at large: Disease courses included relapsing-remitting, secondary progressive and progressive-relapsing multiple sclerosis.

Concerning this clonotype itself: Its target is unknown.

Built from TCR beta cDNA, the libraries had unique molecular identifiers in them. The T cell input of roughly 1 to 11 million gave around 540,000 cDNA molecules. TCRdb fed the PCR reads into MiXCR, producing one record per CDR3 protein. Of 740,000 or so distinct CDR3 sequences in the sample, around 50% are singletons; the top ten hold under 6%. Study findings and constraints: Diversity measured as normalized Chao1 was significantly lower in multiple sclerosis patients than in controls. Four to six TRBV segments, including TRBV5-6, TRBV5-1 and TRBV20-1, were more frequent in patients than controls. With F measure, samples from one preparation batch clustered together strongly.

The germline V gene encodes CDR1 LGHNT and CDR2 FRNRAP. V dropped 5 bases and J dropped 4 bases, with 17 bases sitting between them. The CDR3 is 15 residues long. The specimen sequenced was blood. The TCR originated in a girl aged 10-17 years with multiple sclerosis. The rearrangement uses TRBV12-5 and TRBJ1-1; possible D gene TRBD1, 6 bases. CDR3 in DNA: TGTGCTAGTGGTCGAAGAGGGGGGGCGGGCACTGAAGCTTTCTTT. This codes for CASGRRGGAGTEAFF.